These 21 T cell receptor beta chains were all obtained from the same sample, sequenced in a study of T cells in Graves' hyperthyroidism and ophthalmopathy. RNA transcripts yielded amplified TCR beta CDR3 regions. The HTBI primer set drove a first-round RT-PCR of the TCR CDR3. TCRdb called the multiplex PCR reads again in MiXCR, with one record for every CDR3 protein. The table shows 500,000 to 750,000 distinct CDR3 sequences, with around a sixth occurring only once. Input material: blood. The receptors originated from a woman under 40 with Graves' hyperthyroidism.

On this clonotype itself: At one end the junction does not follow the germline gene, possibly because of a read error. This chain uses TRBV11-2 with TRBJ2-7; 11 positions match TRBD2. This CDR3 comprises 15 residues. The germline V gene encodes CDR1 SGHAT and CDR2 FQNNGV. The CDR3 sequence: CASSLGLAGHYGQYF. In DNA form, the CDR3 reads TGTGCCAGCAGCCTCGGACTAGCGGGTCACTACGGGCAGTACTTC.

This clonotype came up many times. The chain uses TRBV7-2 and TRBJ2-3; 10 bases agree with TRBD2. Germline V CDR1 and CDR2: SGHTA, FQGNSA. The CDR3 extends over 17 amino acids. J was trimmed by 6 bases and V by 6 bases; bases with no gene match: 15. The CDR3: CASRSGGPAGGPDTQYF. Here the CDR3 DNA reads TGTGCCAGCAGATCAGGCGGTCCAGCGGGAGGGCCGGATACGCAGTATTTT.

This clonotype was counted ten times or more. The chain recombines TRBV24-1 with TRBJ2-3; perhaps TRBD1 as D (6 bases). In germline, CDR1 is KGHDR, CDR2 SFDVKD. This CDR3 has 16 residues. Trimming removed 1 base from V and 2 bases from J, with 12 bases in between. The CDR3 nucleotides read TGTGCCACCAGTGATTTTGGCAGGGGTCTCACAGATACGCAGTATTTT. Amino acid sequence: CATSDFGRGLTDTQYF.

Many counts were recorded for this clonotype. V and J are TRBV6-1 and TRBJ2-7; 7 bases fit TRBD1. CDR3 length: 13 residues. V shed 5 bases and J 2 bases; nucleotides not matched to a gene: 3. The germline gives CDR1 MNHNS, CDR2 SASEGT. The CDR3 DNA sequence: TGTGCCAGCAGTCCGGACAGGACCTACGAGCAGTACTTC. It specifies CASSPDRTYEQYF.

There are a few counts of this clonotype. The chain carries TRBV28 and TRBJ2-7, with D hard to call. This CDR3 has 13 residues. Germline V CDR1 and CDR2: MDHEN, SYDVKM. Trimming removed 7 bases at V and 0 bases at J, with 10 bases between. Here the CDR3 reads CASMRPSSYEQYF. In DNA, the CDR3 is TGTGCCAGCATGAGGCCGAGCTCCTACGAGCAGTACTTC.

The table lists this clonotype with a few counts. At one of its ends the junction is not consistent with the germline gene, which may arise from a read error. This rearrangement joins TRBV7-7 to TRBJ2-2; 13 nucleotides match TRBD2. The germline gives CDR1 SSHAT, CDR2 FNYEAQ (reference sequence). This CDR3 comprises 17 residues. The CDR3: CASSPRTSGSVHGELFF. The CDR3 DNA sequence: TGTGCTAGCAGCCCGCGGACTAGCGGGAGCGTACACGGGGAGCTGTTTTTT. Based on the CDR3 plus reference TRBV7-7 and TRBJ2-2, the full variable domain is GAGVSQSPRYKVTKRGQDVTLRCDPISSHATLYWYQQALGQGPEFLTYFNYEAQPDKSGLPSDRFSAERPEGSISTLTIQRTEQRDSAMYRCASSPRTSGSVHGELFFGEGSRLTVL.

This clonotype appeared many times. This rearrangement joins TRBV6-1 to TRBJ1-1; D is unresolved. CDR1 is MNHNS, CDR2 SASEGT, per germline. This CDR3 spans 12 amino acids. Trimming removed 7 bases at V and 6 bases at J, with 12 bases between. CDR3 bases: TGTGCCAGCAAAAAGGGTTATGCTGAAGCTTTCTTT. It codes for CASKKGYAEAFF.

This clonotype showed up many times. The V call is TRBV2, the J call TRBJ2-7, with D tentatively TRBD1 (5 bases). The length of the CDR3 is 15 residues. CDR1 is SNHLY, CDR2 FYNNEI, per germline. Trimming shortened V by 5 bases and J by 6 bases, and 20 bases separated the two germline ends. The CDR3 DNA is TGTGCCAGCAGTACCCAGACAGACCTGGGTGGCGAGCAGTACTTC. Encoded protein: CASSTQTDLGGEQYF. Complete variable domain (other parts from reference TRBV2 and TRBJ2-7): EPEVTQTPSHQVTQMGQEVILRCVPISNHLYFYWYRQILGQKVEFLVSFYNNEISEKSEIFDDQFSVERPDGSNFTLKIRSTKLEDSAMYFCASSTQTDLGGEQYFGPGTRLTVT.

This clonotype appeared many times. This chain connects TRBV7-2 to TRBJ1-4, with 7 bases aligning to TRBD1. Per the germline V gene, CDR1 is SGHTA and CDR2 is FQGNSA. The CDR3 consists of 15 residues. V was pared by 4 bases and J by 4 bases, with 6 bases of the junction left unmatched. The CDR3 bases are TGTGCCAGCAGCTCGACAGGGACTTTTAATGAAAAACTGTTTTTT. Its translation is CASSSTGTFNEKLFF.

There are many counts of this clonotype. The CDR3 loop reads CASSFAGINEQFF. In DNA, the CDR3 is TGTGCCAGCAGTTTTGCCGGCATCAATGAGCAGTTCTTC. The chain links TRBV12-3 or TRBV12-4 to TRBJ2-1; D is ambiguous. The CDR3 runs 13 residues. V gave up 3 bases and J gave up 6 bases, with 9 bases separating them.

The sample holds many counts of this clonotype. The CDR3 DNA reads TGTGCCAGCAGCTTTTACGGGGGAGAGTCTTACGAGCAGTACTTC. Protein product: CASSFYGGESYEQYF. The V gene is TRBV11-2, the J gene TRBJ2-7; TRBD2 might be the D (6 bases). Looked up from germline, CDR1 is SGHAT and CDR2 is FQNNGV. V was trimmed by 3 bases and J by 4 bases, leaving 16 bases between them. The CDR3 sequence is 15 residues long.

This clonotype was counted many times. The chain recombines TRBV28 with TRBJ2-4; D could derive from TRBD1 or TRBD2 (6 bases each). Germline-derived CDR1 and CDR2 are MDHEN and SYDVKM. This CDR3 spans 17 amino acids. V was clipped by 5 bases and J by 3 bases, with 20 bases between them. The CDR3: CASSLPKGGIGKNIQYF. For the CDR3, the DNA is TGTGCCAGCAGTCTCCCCAAGGGGGGTATAGGCAAAAACATTCAGTACTTC.

This clonotype turned up a few times. The chain recombines TRBV19 with TRBJ2-5; D uncertain. Trimming shortened V by 3 bases and J by 5 bases, and 4 bases separated the two germline ends. The length of the CDR3 is 11 residues. Per the germline V gene, CDR1 is LNHDA and CDR2 is SQIVND (reference sequence). The CDR3 is CASSMVETQYF. The CDR3 region has the DNA TGTGCCAGTAGTATGGTGGAGACCCAGTACTTC. Variable domain in full (rest from reference TRBV19 and TRBJ2-5): DGGITQSPKYLFRKEGQNVTLSCEQNLNHDAMYWYRQDPGQGLRLIYYSQIVNDFQKGDIAEGYSVSREKKESFPLTVTSAQKNPTAFYLCASSMVETQYFGPGTRLLVL.

This clonotype was found many times. The V and J genes are TRBV5-1 and TRBJ2-1, with 10 bases that match TRBD2. V was clipped by 4 bases and J by 7 bases; unmatched bases: 11. Germline V gene data show CDR1 as SGHRS and CDR2 as YFSETQ. The CDR3 consists of 16 residues. The CDR3 spells CASSREGLASTNEQFF. The CDR3, as DNA: TGCGCCAGCAGCAGAGAGGGACTAGCGAGCACGAATGAGCAGTTCTTC.

This clonotype was detected ten times or more. This chain uses TRBV20-1 with TRBJ2-7, with 9 bases that match TRBD1. The ends lost 6 bases at V and 7 bases at J; junction bases unmatched: 10. CDR1 and CDR2 from the germline V gene are DFQATT and SNEGSKA (reference sequence). The CDR3 length is 13 residues. The CDR3 nucleotides read TGCAGTGCCCCGACAGGGGGGCCGGAGGAGCAGTACTTC. It encodes CSAPTGGPEEQYF.

This clonotype was counted ten times or more. The chain is built from TRBV7-9 and TRBJ2-7; TRBD1 aligns across 7 bases. J gave up 4 bases and V 8 bases, and 8 bases lay outside the gene matches. This CDR3 contains 13 residues. Germline lookup yields CDR1 SEHNR and CDR2 FQNEAQ (reference sequence). Here the CDR3 DNA reads TGTGCCAGCTCACCTAGGACAGGATACGAGCAGTACTTC. Translation: CASSPRTGYEQYF.

This chain joins TRBV20-1 and TRBJ2-7, with D perhaps TRBD1 or TRBD2 (5 bases each). The CDR3 sequence is 15 residues long. Germline CDR1 is DFQATT and CDR2 is SNEGSKA (reference sequence). Trimming removed 1 base from V and 4 bases from J, with 17 bases in between. CDR3: CSARVDGTAEYEQYF. The CDR3 bases are TGCAGTGCTAGAGTAGATGGGACGGCAGAGTACGAGCAGTACTTC.

This clonotype was observed many times. V usage is TRBV27 and J usage is TRBJ2-7; 10 positions match TRBD2. Per the germline V gene, CDR1 is MNHEY and CDR2 is SMNVEV (reference sequence). This CDR3 spans 16 amino acids. With 0 bases clipped from V and 5 bases from J, the junction kept 7 bases outside the gene matches. The CDR3 is CASSLSGLAAIDEQYF. In DNA form, the CDR3 reads TGTGCCAGCAGTTTATCTGGACTAGCGGCAATTGACGAGCAGTACTTC.

This clonotype was picked up a small number of times. V is TRBV10-3 and J is TRBJ2-5, with D unresolved. The CDR3 is 13 residues long. Per the germline V gene, CDR1 is ENHRY and CDR2 is SYGVKD. The ends were cut back, 3 bases at V and 1 base at J, with 6 bases in the middle. Here the CDR3 reads CAISEVLQETQYF. DNA for the CDR3: TGTGCCATCAGTGAAGTCCTCCAAGAGACCCAGTACTTC.

This clonotype was seen many times. The chain is built from TRBV29-1 and TRBJ2-1; the match to TRBD2 covers 8 bases. V dropped 0 bases and J dropped 10; count of bases not matched to a gene: 8. The CDR3 contains 14 residues. Per germline, CDR1 SQVTM and CDR2 ANQGSEA. The CDR3 nucleotides read TGCAGCGTTGAAGATGGAGGGACTAGTAGCGAGCAGTTCTTC. Protein sequence: CSVEDGGTSSEQFF.

This clonotype was seen a few times. CDR3 sequence reads: CASSLASTGPYNEQFF. CDR3 nucleotide sequence: TGTGCCAGCAGCTTGGCTAGTACAGGGCCCTACAATGAGCAGTTCTTC. The V gene is TRBV5-5, the J gene TRBJ2-1; weak D call: TRBD1 (6 bases). The germline V and J ends were trimmed by 0 bases and 2 bases, with 12 bases remaining between them. Per germline, CDR1 SGHKS and CDR2 YYEKEE (reference sequence). The CDR3 is 16 residues long.